These 27 T cell receptor beta chains came from one sample sequenced in a study of radiotherapy plus CTLA-4 blockade in lung cancer. Generated by immunoSEQ multiplex PCR, the TCRdb table keeps only in-frame clones and is missing some. Of roughly 97,000 clones detected, approximately 74% appear once; the ten largest clones hold around 2.7%. The sample here was peripheral blood, taken from a patient treated with radiotherapy plus ipilimumab. These receptors were collected from a human donor with non-small cell lung cancer who had a partial response to radiotherapy plus ipilimumab. Some clones in this sample may be carry-over from other donors' samples.

The gene calls are TRBV7-3 and TRBJ1-5; perhaps TRBD1 as D (6 bases). Trimming took 2 bases from V and 4 from J, leaving 27 bases between them. Germline V gives CDR1 SGHTA, CDR2 FQGTGA. This CDR3 spans 20 amino acids. CDR3 coding DNA: TGTGCCAGCAGCTTAGGCGGCCAAACAGGGCGGGTTGTTCGGAATCAGCCCCAGCATTTT. This codes for CASSLGGQTGRVVRNQPQHF.

J is TRBJ2-1 and V is TRBV2; TRBD2 matches 12 bases. Looked up from germline, CDR1 is SNHLY and CDR2 is FYNNEI. The CDR3 has 15 residues. The trim removed 10 bases at V and 7 bases at J, leaving 11 bases unmatched. CDR3 DNA sequence: TGTGCCACCCAGCGCCTAGCGGGGGGGCCTAATGAGCAGTTCTTC. The encoded protein is CATQRLAGGPNEQFF.

V usage is TRBV29-1 and J usage is TRBJ1-2, with 7 bases identical to TRBD1. Germline CDR1 SQVTM, CDR2 ANQGSEA. The CDR3 runs to 13 residues. V dropped 5 bases and J dropped 0; count of bases not matched to a gene: 3. The CDR3 here is CSVSRGANYGYTF. The CDR3, as DNA: TGCAGCGTTTCCAGGGGGGCTAACTATGGCTACACCTTC. Full variable domain (outside the CDR3, taken from reference TRBV29-1 and TRBJ1-2): SAVISQKPSRDICQRGTSLTIQCQVDSQVTMMFWYRQQPGQSLTLIATANQGSEATYESGFVIDKFPISRPNLTFSTLTVSNMSPEDSSIYLCSVSRGANYGYTFGSGTRLTVV.

The chain joins TRBV2 to TRBJ2-5, with D unclear. V dropped 11 bases and J dropped 0 bases, with 16 bases sitting between them. In germline, CDR1 is SNHLY, CDR2 FYNNEI. This CDR3 has 14 residues. The CDR3 DNA follows: TGTGCCGGGCAGTTGGGCATAAACCAAGAGACCCAGTACTTC. This encodes CAGQLGINQETQYF.

This clone showed up just once. The rearrangement uses TRBV6-1 and TRBJ1-1, with TRBD1 matching 8 bases. The CDR3 extends over 14 amino acids. Germline V gives CDR1 MNHNS, CDR2 SASEGT. The V and J ends lost 0 bases and 6 bases, in that order; junction bases with no gene match: 3. DNA for the CDR3: TGTGCCAGCAGTGAAGCGCGGGACAGGCCTGAAGCTTTCTTT. Translating gives CASSEARDRPEAFF.

This chain joins TRBV27 and TRBJ2-1, with 16 bases aligning to TRBD2. Per the germline V gene, CDR1 is MNHEY and CDR2 is SMNVEV (reference sequence). The CDR3 is 20 residues long. V gave up 7 bases and J gave up 0 bases; unmatched junction bases: 12. The CDR3, as DNA: TGTGCCAGCAAGTTCGGCTCGGGACTAGCGGGAGGGAGCTCCTACAATGAGCAGTTCTTC. As protein: CASKFGSGLAGGSSYNEQFF.

V gene TRBV7-3 combines with J gene TRBJ2-3; D is uncertain. The length of the CDR3 is 12 residues. Germline lookup yields CDR1 SGHTA and CDR2 FQGTGA. Trimming cost V 2 bases and J 6 bases, with 6 bases left between them. Here the CDR3 DNA reads TGTGCCAGCAGCTTATACGGGGATACGCAGTATTTT. Encoded protein: CASSLYGDTQYF.

The chain couples TRBV9 to TRBJ2-5, with 8 nucleotides matching TRBD2. This CDR3 region has 15 residues. J lost 7 bases, V lost 2 bases, and 10 bases had no gene match. Germline V lookup: CDR1 SGDLS, CDR2 YYNGEE. This CDR3 reads CASSVDGGARGTQYF. The CDR3 nucleotides read TGTGCCAGCAGCGTGGACGGGGGGGCCCGGGGGACCCAGTACTTC.

V usage is TRBV30 and J usage is TRBJ2-7, with D unclear. The CDR3 spans 11 residues. V was trimmed by 1 base and J by 3 bases, leaving 4 bases between them. Germline CDR1 GTSNPN, CDR2 SVGIG (reference sequence). CDR3 region: CAWSGGYEQYF. The CDR3 nucleotides are TGTGCCTGGAGTGGAGGCTACGAGCAGTACTTC.

The V call is TRBV6-6, the J call TRBJ1-3, with 9 bases fitting TRBD1. J gave up 11 bases and V 0 bases, and 5 bases lay outside the gene matches. Looked up from germline, CDR1 is MNHNY and CDR2 is SVGAGI (reference sequence). The length of the CDR3 is 14 residues. CDR3 sequence reads: CASSYSGQGNPIYF. In DNA form, the CDR3 reads TGTGCCAGCAGTTACTCAGGACAGGGGAACCCCATATATTTT.

The V gene is TRBV10-3, the J gene TRBJ2-7; the D gene is possibly TRBD1 (5 bases). V lost 3 bases and J 7 bases, leaving 19 bases between the germline ends. This CDR3 is built from 15 residues. Per germline, CDR1 ENHRY and CDR2 SYGVKD. As DNA, the CDR3 is TGTGCCATCAGTGACCGGTCTCAGGGTTTCGGGGAGCAGTACTTC. Protein: CAISDRSQGFGEQYF.

The chain links TRBV28 to TRBJ1-2; D not resolved. Germline V gives CDR1 MDHEN, CDR2 SYDVKM. CDR3 length: 12 residues. The ends were cut back, 7 bases at V and 6 bases at J, with 12 bases in the middle. CDR3 residues: CASNRWQDGYTF. Here the CDR3 DNA reads TGTGCCAGCAATCGGTGGCAGGATGGCTACACCTTC.

The chain couples TRBV7-2 to TRBJ1-6; tentative D call: TRBD1 (5 bases). V gave up 5 bases and J gave up 7 bases, with 9 bases separating them. The CDR3 totals 13 residues. Germline CDR1 SGHTA, CDR2 FQGNSA. CDR3 nucleotide sequence: TGTGCCAGCAGCCGTCAGGGAAATTCACCCCTCCACTTT. This sequence encodes CASSRQGNSPLHF.

The rearrangement joins TRBV5-4 to TRBJ2-3; D might be TRBD1 (5 bases). Germline-derived CDR1 and CDR2 are SGHNT and YYREEE (reference sequence). This CDR3 has 16 amino acids. The V and J ends lost 0 bases and 6 bases respectively, with 17 bases between them. The CDR3 loop is CASSLEQDAIGDTQYF. In nucleotides, the CDR3 is TGTGCCAGCAGCTTGGAACAGGACGCCATTGGGGATACGCAGTATTTT.

The rearrangement uses TRBV29-1 and TRBJ2-2; D ambiguous. The V and J ends lost 4 bases and 6 bases respectively, with 6 bases between them. The length of the CDR3 is 11 residues. Germline CDR1 SQVTM, CDR2 ANQGSEA. The CDR3 is CSVVRAGELFF. The CDR3 region has the DNA TGCAGCGTTGTACGCGCCGGGGAGCTGTTTTTT.

This rearrangement joins TRBV5-1 to TRBJ2-2, with 7 nucleotides matching TRBD1. The trim removed 5 bases at V and 7 bases at J, leaving 11 bases unmatched. Germline V CDR1 and CDR2: SGHRS, YFSETQ. This CDR3 has 15 residues. CDR3 protein: CASSRGQVGSGELFF. The CDR3 DNA follows: TGCGCCAGCAGTCGCGGACAGGTTGGGAGCGGGGAGCTGTTTTTT.

This clone was counted a single time. This chain links TRBV7-2 with TRBJ2-5; 8 bases are shared with TRBD2. J gave up 5 bases and V 5 bases, and 10 bases lay outside the gene matches. The CDR3 has 15 amino acids. Germline CDR1 SGHTA, CDR2 FQGNSA. DNA for the CDR3: TGTGCCAGCAGCCCGATAGCGGGGTGGCCGGAGACCCAGTACTTC. The encoded protein is CASSPIAGWPETQYF.

CDR3 sequence (DNA): TGCAGCGCCCACAGCTCCGGTGCCGGAGGGCAGTACTTC. Amino acid sequence: CSAHSSGAGGQYF. The V and J genes are TRBV29-1 and TRBJ2-5; tentative D call: TRBD2 (6 bases). The V end lost 7 bases, the J end lost 11 bases, and 23 bases lay between the germline ends. The CDR3 length is 13 residues. Germline V lookup: CDR1 SQVTM, CDR2 ANQGSEA.

The sample holds a few counts of this clone. The chain employs TRBV7-8 and TRBJ1-2; 9 positions match TRBD1. The junction had 14 bases not matched to a gene; V was cut back by 1 base and J by 2 bases. The CDR3 has 19 amino acids. CDR1 and CDR2 (germline): SGHVS, FQNEAQ. The CDR3 loop is CASSLVPRRDRGSNYGYTF. For the CDR3, the DNA is TGTGCCAGCAGCTTAGTCCCGAGGAGAGACAGGGGGAGCAACTATGGCTACACCTTC.

The chain has TRBV10-3 and TRBJ2-3; 8 bases match TRBD2. The CDR3 length is 12 residues. The V gene end was trimmed by 11 bases and the J gene end by 3 bases; junction bases not matched to a gene: 4. Germline V gene data show CDR1 as ENHRY and CDR2 as SYGVKD. The CDR3 DNA is TGTGCCTCGGGAGGGGTAACAGATACGCAGTATTTT. Translating it yields CASGGVTDTQYF.

The V call is TRBV4-3, the J call TRBJ2-7, with TRBD2 as a possible D gene (5 bases). The CDR3 covers 14 residues. Germline CDR1 and CDR2: LGHNA and YSLEER. Trimming pared 2 bases from V and 5 bases from J, leaving 13 bases between. In DNA, the CDR3 is TGCGCCAGCAGCCAATTCCCGGACTTCGACGAGCAGTACTTC. It codes for CASSQFPDFDEQYF.

This rearrangement joins TRBV2 to TRBJ1-4; 9 nucleotides align to TRBD1. After removal of 6 bases from V and 7 bases from J, the junction contained 9 bases not matched to a gene. From germline, CDR1 is SNHLY and CDR2 FYNNEI. This CDR3 comprises 15 residues. The CDR3 nucleotides read TGTGCCAGCAGGCGGGACAGGGCGATCGGTGAAAAACTGTTTTTT. It codes for CASRRDRAIGEKLFF.

The V call is TRBV19, the J call TRBJ2-3; D may be TRBD1 (6 bases). Per germline, CDR1 LNHDA and CDR2 SQIVND (reference sequence). V lost 2 bases to trimming and J lost 0 bases, with 9 bases between them. The CDR3 spans 15 residues. The CDR3 region is CASSITGHSTDTQYF. Here the CDR3 DNA reads TGTGCCAGTAGTATAACAGGGCATAGCACAGATACGCAGTATTTT.

The rearrangement joins TRBV29-1 to TRBJ2-2; D not certain. Per the germline V gene, CDR1 is SQVTM and CDR2 is ANQGSEA. This CDR3 is built from 11 residues. Between the trimmed V and J ends, which lost 5 bases and 8 bases, there was a span of 9 bases. The CDR3 protein is CSVYFLGELFF. CDR3 DNA: TGCAGCGTTTACTTTCTTGGGGAGCTGTTTTTT.

The V call is TRBV19, the J call TRBJ2-3; D is possibly TRBD2 (5 bases). The germline V gene encodes CDR1 LNHDA and CDR2 SQIVND (reference sequence). The CDR3 is 14 residues long. Trimming stripped 2 bases from V and 5 bases from J, with 11 bases between. The CDR3 is CASSIRLARDTQYF. In DNA, the CDR3 is TGTGCCAGTAGTATACGCCTAGCAAGAGATACGCAGTATTTT.

In its sample, this clone was seen once. The genes are TRBV27 and TRBJ1-5, with D possibly matching TRBD1 (6 bases). CDR1 MNHEY and CDR2 SMNVEV come from the germline V gene (reference sequence). The germline V and J ends were trimmed by 5 bases and 0 bases, with 11 bases remaining between them. This CDR3 comprises 15 residues. The CDR3 bases are TGTGCCAGCAGTGGAGTACAGGGTAGCAATCAGCCCCAGCATTTT. Translated, it gives CASSGVQGSNQPQHF.

The chain uses TRBV2 and TRBJ2-3; tentatively, D is TRBD2 (6 bases). Germline V gene sequence: CDR1 SNHLY, CDR2 FYNNEI. The CDR3 sequence is 14 residues long. Trimming cost V 3 bases and J 8 bases, with 15 bases left between them. CDR3 in amino acids: CASSEAGSRATQYF. CDR3 sequence (DNA): TGTGCCAGCAGTGAGGCGGGGAGCCGGGCTACGCAGTATTTT.